The TCR beta chain described here comes from a study of CD8 T cells in Susac syndrome. All included Susac syndrome patients satisfied recently defined diagnostic criteria for definite or probable disease. After removal of 0 bases from V and 0 bases from J, the junction contained 6 bases not matched to a gene. CDR1 is MNHEY, CDR2 SVGEGT, per germline. The CDR3 length is 17 residues. This clonotype was seen once. Random hexamers served to reverse transcribe roughly 0.45 to 1 ug RNA. TCRdb processed the immunoSEQ multiplex PCR reads anew with MiXCR; each CDR3 protein has one entry. The top ten hold about 0.14% of the sample, which has 210,000 or so distinct CDR3 sequences, about 94% seen once.

The receptor was isolated from a human donor with Susac syndrome. Sequenced input: CD4+ T cells from PBMCs. The chain couples TRBV6-2 or TRBV6-3 to TRBJ1-2; 8 nucleotides agree with TRBD1. CDR3 sequence: CASSYSSGGGPNYGYTF. CDR3 in DNA: TGTGCCAGCAGTTACTCATCAGGGGGCGGACCTAACTATGGCTACACCTTC.